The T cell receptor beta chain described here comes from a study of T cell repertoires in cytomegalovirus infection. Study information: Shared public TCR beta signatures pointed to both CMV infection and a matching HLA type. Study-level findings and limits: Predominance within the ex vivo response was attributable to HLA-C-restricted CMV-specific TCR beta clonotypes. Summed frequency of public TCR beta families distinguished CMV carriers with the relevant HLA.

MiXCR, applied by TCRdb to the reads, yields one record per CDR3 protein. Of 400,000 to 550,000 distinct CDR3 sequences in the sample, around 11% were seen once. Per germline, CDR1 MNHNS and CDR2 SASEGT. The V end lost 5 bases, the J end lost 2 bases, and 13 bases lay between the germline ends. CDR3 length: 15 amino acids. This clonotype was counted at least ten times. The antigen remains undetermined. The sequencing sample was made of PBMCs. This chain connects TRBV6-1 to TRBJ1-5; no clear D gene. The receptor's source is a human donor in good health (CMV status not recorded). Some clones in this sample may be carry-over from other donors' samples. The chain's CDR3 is CASSSGPTGNQPQHF. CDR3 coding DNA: TGTGCCAGCAGTTCCGGGCCTACGGGCAATCAGCCCCAGCATTTT.